Sequencing of this T cell receptor beta chain was carried out in a study of cytomegalovirus exposure and HLA in healthy donors. Findings and limits, study-wide: A list of 164 TCR beta chains associated with cytomegalovirus was given. Accurate HLA-A and HLA-B prediction from TCR beta sequences was reported for most subjects. Immune exposure information available was restricted to CMV serostatus. In an earlier analysis, most TCR beta V segments were productive about 87% or about 30% of the time.

The germline CDR1 and CDR2 sequences are SGHRS and YFSETQ. Germline trimming cut 1 base from V and 7 bases from J; bases unmatched to any gene: 5. The CDR3 consists of 14 residues. Details on this clone: Its specificity is not known.

Vbeta (60) and Jbeta (13) primers were used in the PCR. Some clones are missing from TCRdb's copy, which holds only in-frame ones; the method was immunoSEQ multiplex PCR. Altogether about 96,000 clones are present, roughly 80% being singletons, with the ten largest covering under 3%. Sequenced material: PBMCs. This clonotype was sampled from a young man in good health and CMV-seronegative. The chain carries TRBV5-1 and TRBJ2-1; 7 bases are a match to TRBD2. CDR3 loop: CASSLLAAENEQFF. The CDR3 DNA reads TGCGCCAGCAGCTTGCTAGCGGCGGAAAATGAGCAGTTCTTC.